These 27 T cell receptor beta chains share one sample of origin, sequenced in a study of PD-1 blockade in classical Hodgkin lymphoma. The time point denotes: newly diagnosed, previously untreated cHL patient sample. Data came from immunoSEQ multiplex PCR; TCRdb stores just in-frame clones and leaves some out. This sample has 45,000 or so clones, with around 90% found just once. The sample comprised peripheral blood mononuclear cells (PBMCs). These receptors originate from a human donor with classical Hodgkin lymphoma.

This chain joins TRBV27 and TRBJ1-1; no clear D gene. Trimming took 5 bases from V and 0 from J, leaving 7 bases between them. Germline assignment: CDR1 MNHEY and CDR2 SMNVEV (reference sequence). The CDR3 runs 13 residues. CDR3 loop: CASSLHLNTEAFF. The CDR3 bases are TGTGCCAGCAGTCTACACCTGAACACTGAAGCTTTCTTT.

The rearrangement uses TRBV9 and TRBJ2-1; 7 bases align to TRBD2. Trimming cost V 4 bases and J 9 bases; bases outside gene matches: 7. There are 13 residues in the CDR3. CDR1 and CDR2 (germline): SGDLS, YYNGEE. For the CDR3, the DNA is TGTGCCAGCAGCCCATGGGACTACCCTGAGCAGTTCTTC. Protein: CASSPWDYPEQFF. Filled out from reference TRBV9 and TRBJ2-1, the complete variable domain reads DSGVTQTPKHLITATGQRVTLRCSPRSGDLSVYWYQQSLDQGLQFLIQYYNGEERAKGNILERFSAQQFPDLHSELNLSSLELGDSALYFCASSPWDYPEQFFGPGTRLTVL.

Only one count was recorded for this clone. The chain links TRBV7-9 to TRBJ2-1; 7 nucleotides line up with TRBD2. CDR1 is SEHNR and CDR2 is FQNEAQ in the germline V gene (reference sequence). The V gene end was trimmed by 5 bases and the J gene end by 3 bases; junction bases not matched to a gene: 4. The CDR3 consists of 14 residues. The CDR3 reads CASSGIAGYNEQFF. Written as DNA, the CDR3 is TGTGCCAGCAGCGGGATAGCGGGCTACAATGAGCAGTTCTTC.

Written as DNA, the CDR3 is TGTGCCAGCAGCTTAGGTTCGGACACTGAAGCTTTCTTT. Its protein is CASSLGSDTEAFF. This chain joins TRBV11-3 and TRBJ1-1; D unclear. Per germline, CDR1 SGHNT and CDR2 YENEEA. V lost 1 base, J lost 3 bases, and 6 bases lay in between. The length of the CDR3 is 13 residues.

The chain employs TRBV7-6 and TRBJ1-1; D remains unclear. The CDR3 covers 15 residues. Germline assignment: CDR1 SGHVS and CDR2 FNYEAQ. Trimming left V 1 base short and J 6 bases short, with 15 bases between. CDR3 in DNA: TGTGCCAGCAGCTTAGAAGCTCGCCTGCGCGCTGAAGCTTTCTTT. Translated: CASSLEARLRAEAFF.

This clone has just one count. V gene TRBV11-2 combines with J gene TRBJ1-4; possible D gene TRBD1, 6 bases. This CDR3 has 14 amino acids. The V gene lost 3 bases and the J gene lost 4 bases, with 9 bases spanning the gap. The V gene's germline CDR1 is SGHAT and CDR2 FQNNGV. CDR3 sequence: CASSLDRHNEKLFF. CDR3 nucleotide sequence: TGTGCCAGCAGCTTGGACAGACATAATGAAAAACTGTTTTTT.

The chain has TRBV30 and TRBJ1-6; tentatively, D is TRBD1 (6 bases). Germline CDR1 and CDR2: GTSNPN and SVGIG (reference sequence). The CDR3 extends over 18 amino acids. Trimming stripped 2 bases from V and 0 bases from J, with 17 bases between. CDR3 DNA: TGTGCCTGGAGTCTATATCGGGGGGCGGGCTCCTATAATTCACCCCTCCACTTT. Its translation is CAWSLYRGAGSYNSPLHF.

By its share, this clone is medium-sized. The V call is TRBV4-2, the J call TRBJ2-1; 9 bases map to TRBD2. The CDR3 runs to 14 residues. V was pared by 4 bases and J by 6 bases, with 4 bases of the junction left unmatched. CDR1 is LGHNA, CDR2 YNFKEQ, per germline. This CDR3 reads CASSPLGLANEQFF. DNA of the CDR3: TGTGCCAGCAGCCCTCTGGGACTAGCCAATGAGCAGTTCTTC.

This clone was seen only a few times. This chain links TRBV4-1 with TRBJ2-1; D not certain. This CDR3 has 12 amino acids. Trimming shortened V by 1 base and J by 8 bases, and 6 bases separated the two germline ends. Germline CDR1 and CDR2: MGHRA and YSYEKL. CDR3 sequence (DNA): TGCGCCAGCAGCCAAGTTTTGGATGAGCAGTTCTTC. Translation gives CASSQVLDEQFF.

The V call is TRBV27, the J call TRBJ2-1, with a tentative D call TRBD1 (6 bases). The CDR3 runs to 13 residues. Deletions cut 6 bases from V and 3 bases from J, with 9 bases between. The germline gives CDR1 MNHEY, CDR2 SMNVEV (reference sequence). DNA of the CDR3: TGTGCCAGCAGCGGGACATACTACAATGAGCAGTTCTTC. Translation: CASSGTYYNEQFF.

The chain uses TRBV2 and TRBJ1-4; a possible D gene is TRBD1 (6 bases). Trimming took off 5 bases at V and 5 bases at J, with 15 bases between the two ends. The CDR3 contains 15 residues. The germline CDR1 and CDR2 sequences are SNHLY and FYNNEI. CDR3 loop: CASSLTGSGNEKLFF. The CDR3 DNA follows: TGTGCCAGCAGTCTTACAGGGAGCGGGAATGAAAAACTGTTTTTT.

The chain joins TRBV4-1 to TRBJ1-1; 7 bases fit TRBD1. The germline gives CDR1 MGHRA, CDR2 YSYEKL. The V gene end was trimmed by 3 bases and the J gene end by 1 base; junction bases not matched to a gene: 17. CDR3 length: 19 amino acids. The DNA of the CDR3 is TGCGCCAGCAGCCACTCTTCTTTCCCCGGGACAGCCAAGAACACTGAAGCTTTCTTT. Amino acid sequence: CASSHSSFPGTAKNTEAFF.

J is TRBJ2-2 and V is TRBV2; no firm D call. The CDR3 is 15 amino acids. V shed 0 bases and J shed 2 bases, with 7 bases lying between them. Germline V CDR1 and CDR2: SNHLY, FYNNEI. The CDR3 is CASSEAPGNTGELFF. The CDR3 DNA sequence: TGTGCCAGCAGTGAAGCCCCAGGTAACACCGGGGAGCTGTTTTTT. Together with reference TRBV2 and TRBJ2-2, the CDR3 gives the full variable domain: EPEVTQTPSHQVTQMGQEVILRCVPISNHLYFYWYRQILGQKVEFLVSFYNNEISEKSEIFDDQFSVERPDGSNFTLKIRSTKLEDSAMYFCASSEAPGNTGELFFGEGSRLTVL.

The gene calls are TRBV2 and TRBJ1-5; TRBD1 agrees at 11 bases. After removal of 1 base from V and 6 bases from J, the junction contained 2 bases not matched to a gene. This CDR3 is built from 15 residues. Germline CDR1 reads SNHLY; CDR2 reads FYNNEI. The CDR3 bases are TGTGCCAGCAGTGAAGTGGGACAGGGGGGTCAGCCCCAGCATTTT. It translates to CASSEVGQGGQPQHF.

CDR3 coding DNA: TGTGCCAGTAGTATAGGGTACACTGAAGCTTTCTTT. The encoded protein is CASSIGYTEAFF. V is TRBV19 and J is TRBJ1-1; D is uncertain. V gave up 1 base and J gave up 3 bases, with 3 bases separating them. This CDR3 has 12 residues. Germline lookup yields CDR1 LNHDA and CDR2 SQIVND (reference sequence). The complete variable domain, with remaining parts taken from reference TRBV19 and TRBJ1-1, reads DGGITQSPKYLFRKEGQNVTLSCEQNLNHDAMYWYRQDPGQGLRLIYYSQIVNDFQKGDIAEGYSVSREKKESFPLTVTSAQKNPTAFYLCASSIGYTEAFFGQGTRLTVV.

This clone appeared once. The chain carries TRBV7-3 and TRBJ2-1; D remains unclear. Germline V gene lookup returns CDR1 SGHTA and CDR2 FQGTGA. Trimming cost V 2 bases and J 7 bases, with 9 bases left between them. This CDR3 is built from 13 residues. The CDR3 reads CASSLGWLNEQFF. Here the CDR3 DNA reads TGTGCCAGCAGCTTAGGGTGGTTAAATGAGCAGTTCTTC.

CDR3 DNA sequence: TGTGCCAGCAGAGAGGGACAGAGGAGCCAGCCCCAGCATTTT. Translation gives CASREGQRSQPQHF. This chain connects TRBV28 to TRBJ1-5, with TRBD1 identical over 7 bases. The trim removed 6 bases at V and 7 bases at J, leaving 9 bases unmatched. Germline V CDR1 and CDR2: MDHEN, SYDVKM. The CDR3 is made up of 14 amino acids.

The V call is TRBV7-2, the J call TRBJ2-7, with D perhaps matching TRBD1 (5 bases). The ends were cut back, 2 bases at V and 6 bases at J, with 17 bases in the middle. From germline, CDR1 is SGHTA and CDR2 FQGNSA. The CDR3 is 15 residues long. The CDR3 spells CASSLSVLTAPEQYF. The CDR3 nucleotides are TGTGCCAGCAGCTTAAGCGTCCTGACAGCCCCCGAGCAGTACTTC.

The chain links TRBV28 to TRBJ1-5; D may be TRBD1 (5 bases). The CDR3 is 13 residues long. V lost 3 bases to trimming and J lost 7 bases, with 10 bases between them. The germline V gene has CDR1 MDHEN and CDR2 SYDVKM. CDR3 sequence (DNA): TGTGCCAGCAGTTTCCCAGGGCGACAGCCCCAGCATTTT. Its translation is CASSFPGRQPQHF.

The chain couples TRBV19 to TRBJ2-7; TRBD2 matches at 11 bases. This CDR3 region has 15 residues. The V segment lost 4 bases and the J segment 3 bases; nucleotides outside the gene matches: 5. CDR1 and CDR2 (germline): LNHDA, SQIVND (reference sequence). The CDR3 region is CASSTLAGGDYEQYF. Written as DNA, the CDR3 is TGTGCCAGTAGTACCCTAGCGGGAGGCGACTACGAGCAGTACTTC.

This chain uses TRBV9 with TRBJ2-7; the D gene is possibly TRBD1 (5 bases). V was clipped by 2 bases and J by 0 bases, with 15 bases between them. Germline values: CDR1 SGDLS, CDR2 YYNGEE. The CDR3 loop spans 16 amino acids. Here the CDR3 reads CASSVELADSSYEQYF. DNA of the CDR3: TGTGCCAGCAGCGTCGAGTTGGCAGACAGCTCCTACGAGCAGTACTTC.

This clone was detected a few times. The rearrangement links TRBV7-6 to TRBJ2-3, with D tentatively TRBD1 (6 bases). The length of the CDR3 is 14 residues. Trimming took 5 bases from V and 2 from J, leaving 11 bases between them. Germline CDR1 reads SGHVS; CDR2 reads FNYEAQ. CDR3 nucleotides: TGTGCCAGCAGCCTTCGGGACAACACAGATACGCAGTATTTT. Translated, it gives CASSLRDNTDTQYF.

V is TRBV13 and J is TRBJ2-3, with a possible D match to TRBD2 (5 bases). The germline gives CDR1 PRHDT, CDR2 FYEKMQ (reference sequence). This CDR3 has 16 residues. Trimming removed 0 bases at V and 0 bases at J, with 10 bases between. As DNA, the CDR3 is TGTGCCAGCAGCTTAGGTCGCGGGTTTAGCACAGATACGCAGTATTTT. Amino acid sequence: CASSLGRGFSTDTQYF.

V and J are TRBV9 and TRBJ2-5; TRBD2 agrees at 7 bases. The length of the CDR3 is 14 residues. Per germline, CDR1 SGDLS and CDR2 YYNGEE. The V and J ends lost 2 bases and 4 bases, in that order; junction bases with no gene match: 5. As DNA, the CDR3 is TGTGCCAGCAGCGTGGGGACTACGGGAGAGACCCAGTACTTC. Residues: CASSVGTTGETQYF. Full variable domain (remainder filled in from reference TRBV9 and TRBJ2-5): DSGVTQTPKHLITATGQRVTLRCSPRSGDLSVYWYQQSLDQGLQFLIQYYNGEERAKGNILERFSAQQFPDLHSELNLSSLELGDSALYFCASSVGTTGETQYFGPGTRLLVL.

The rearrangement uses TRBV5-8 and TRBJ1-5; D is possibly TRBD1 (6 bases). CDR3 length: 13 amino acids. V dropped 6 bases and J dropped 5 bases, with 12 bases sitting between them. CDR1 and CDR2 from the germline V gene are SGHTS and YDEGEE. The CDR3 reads CASNRVGYQPQHF. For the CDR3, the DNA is TGTGCCAGCAACAGGGTGGGATATCAGCCCCAGCATTTT.

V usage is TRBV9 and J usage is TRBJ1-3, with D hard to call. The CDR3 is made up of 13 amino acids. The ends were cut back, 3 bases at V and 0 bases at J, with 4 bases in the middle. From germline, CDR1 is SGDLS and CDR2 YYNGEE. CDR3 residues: CASSDISGNTIYF. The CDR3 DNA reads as TGTGCCAGCAGCGACATCTCTGGAAACACCATATATTTT. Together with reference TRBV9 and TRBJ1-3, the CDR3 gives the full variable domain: DSGVTQTPKHLITATGQRVTLRCSPRSGDLSVYWYQQSLDQGLQFLIQYYNGEERAKGNILERFSAQQFPDLHSELNLSSLELGDSALYFCASSDISGNTIYFGEGSWLTVV.

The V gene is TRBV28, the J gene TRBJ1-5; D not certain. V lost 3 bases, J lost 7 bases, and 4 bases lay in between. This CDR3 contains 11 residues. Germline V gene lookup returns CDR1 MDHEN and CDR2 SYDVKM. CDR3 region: CASSFNQPQHF. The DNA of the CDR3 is TGTGCCAGCAGTTTTAACCAGCCCCAGCATTTT.